These T cell receptor beta chains were read from a single sample in a study of T cell responses to AZD1222 COVID-19 vaccine. Assay: immunoSEQ multiplex PCR; the TCRdb copy retains only in-frame clones and omits some. The table records about 140,000 clones, roughly 90% of them present only once. The material sequenced was peripheral blood, taken on day 0 of AZD1222 vaccination. These receptors originate from an adult in good health. Both conserved end residues are part of each CDR3. A D gene is named only where the DNA matches it firmly. Clone size is given for some rows only: seen once, a few or many times, or a class if the clone is expanded.

j_call v_call clone_size d_call cdr3_nt cdr3_aa
TRBJ1-2 TRBV7-2 - - TGTGCCAGCAGCCCAGCGAGAGGGGGTAACTATGGCTACACCTTC CASSPARGGNYGYTF
TRBJ1-4 TRBV5-5 - - TGTGCCAGCAGCGTGAACCGTGGCACAACTAATGAAAAACTGTTTTTT CASSVNRGTTNEKLFF
TRBJ2-1 TRBV6-6 - TRBD1 TGTGCCAGCAGTTACTCCAGGGGGTCCTACAATGAGCAGTTCTTC CASSYSRGSYNEQFF
TRBJ2-1 TRBV24-1 - - TGTGCCACCAGTTTAGCCGGGGCCACCGACTCCTACAATGAGCAGTTCTTC CATSLAGATDSYNEQFF
TRBJ1-4 TRBV25-1 - - TGTGCCAGCAGTGTAGGGAGTCCCGCAACTAATGAAAAACTGTTTTTT CASSVGSPATNEKLFF
TRBJ1-5 TRBV5-5 - - TGTGCCAGCAGCGATACAGGTATGAGCAATCAGCCCCAGCATTTT CASSDTGMSNQPQHF
TRBJ2-1 TRBV4-2 - TRBD2 TGTGCCAGCAGCCTCGGGCTAGCGGGAGGCGCTGGAAATGAGCAGTTCTTC CASSLGLAGGAGNEQFF
TRBJ2-5 TRBV2 - TRBD2 TGTGCCAGCAGTGAAGCGGGACTAGCGGGGGGAAAGAACTTC CASSEAGLAGGKNF
TRBJ2-7 TRBV5-4 - - TGTGCCAGCAGCTTGGGGGGGGGCCCTAGAGGGGCCGAGCAGTACTTC CASSLGGGPRGAEQYF
TRBJ1-1 TRBV20-1 - - TGCAGTGCTAGAAGTATCACTGAAGCTTTCTTT CSARSITEAFF
TRBJ1-4 TRBV4-2 - - TGTGCCAGCAGCCCCAGACGCGCATCCAATGAAAAACTGTTTTTT CASSPRRASNEKLFF
TRBJ2-6 TRBV5-5 - - TGTGCCAGCAGCTTGCCAGGGTCCGCTGGGGCCAACGTCCTGACTTTC CASSLPGSAGANVLTF
TRBJ1-1 TRBV5-4 - - TGTGCCAGCAGCCCGGGAGGGGGAACAGGGAGGAACACTGAAGCTTTCTTT CASSPGGGTGRNTEAFF
TRBJ2-3 TRBV7-9 - - TGTGCCAGCAGCCCCCGGAGTCTTGGCACAGATACGCAGTATTTT CASSPRSLGTDTQYF
TRBJ2-5 TRBV24-1 - TRBD1 TGTGCCACCAGTGATTCCTTAGGCCGGGACAGGCTTCAAGAGACCCAGTACTTC CATSDSLGRDRLQETQYF
TRBJ2-7 TRBV7-9 few TRBD1 TGTGCCAGCAGCGTGAGACAGGGGGTTGCCTACGAGCAGTACTTC CASSVRQGVAYEQYF
TRBJ1-1 TRBV11-3 - TRBD1 TGTGCCAGCAGCTTGACTCTGCCCGGTTCGGGACAGGGCTTAGAAGCTTTCTTT CASSLTLPGSGQGLEAFF
TRBJ2-7 TRBV21-1 once - TGTGCCAGCAGCTCCCCCGGGACGGCGGAAGACTTC CASSSPGTAEDF
TRBJ1-4 TRBV7-9 few - TGTGCCAGCAGCTTAGTTTTCGCCGGGACCCTTTCTGAAAAACTGTTTTTT CASSLVFAGTLSEKLFF
TRBJ2-3 TRBV28 - - TGTGCCAGCAGTCCTCGGAGGGGCGGAGATACGCAGTATTTT CASSPRRGGDTQYF
TRBJ1-1 TRBV27 - - TGTGCCAGCAGTTTATACAGGAGGAACACTGAAGCTTTCTTT CASSLYRRNTEAFF
TRBJ2-7 TRBV12-3/TRBV12-4 - TRBD2 TGTGCCAGCAGTCCGCGGGGGAGCCACGAGCAGTACTTC CASSPRGSHEQYF
TRBJ1-4 TRBV5-1 - - TGCGCCAGCAGCTATACAGGGATTGAAGAAAAACTGTTTTTT CASSYTGIEEKLFF
TRBJ1-1 TRBV12-3/TRBV12-4 - - TGTGCCAGCAGTTTAGGCCAGAGGGGTGAAGCTTTCTTT CASSLGQRGEAFF
TRBJ2-5 TRBV12-5 - - TGTGCTAGTGGCCATGAGCTAGTCCAAGAGACCCAGTACTTC CASGHELVQETQYF
TRBJ1-6 TRBV14 - - TGTGCCAGCAGCCAAGGAATGGGATCACCCCTCCACTTT CASSQGMGSPLHF
TRBJ2-7 TRBV12-5 - - TGTGCTAGTGGTTTGGTGGCAGCACCCTACGAGCAGTACTTC CASGLVAAPYEQYF
TRBJ1-5 TRBV11-3 - - TGTGCCAGCAGCTTAGGGTTTGGTCAGCCCCAGCATTTT CASSLGFGQPQHF
TRBJ2-1 TRBV21-1 - - TGTGCCAGCAGCAAAGTTTCGAAAGCCCTCGAGGAAAATGAGCAGTTCTTC CASSKVSKALEENEQFF
TRBJ2-3 TRBV30 - - TGTGCCTGGGGAGAACGGGCAGATACGCAGTATTTT CAWGERADTQYF
TRBJ1-6 TRBV27 few - TGTGCCAGCAGTAGGGGAGGTAGGAATTCACCCCTCCACTTT CASSRGGRNSPLHF
TRBJ2-6 TRBV14 - - TGTGCCAGCCGTCTACTTCAACACTCTGGGGCCAACGTCCTGACTTTC CASRLLQHSGANVLTF
TRBJ1-1 TRBV5-8 - - TGTGCCAGCAGCCCTAACCCCCATGAAGCTTTCTTT CASSPNPHEAFF
TRBJ1-1 TRBV7-2 - TRBD1 TGTGCCAGCAGCCCGACAGGGAACCGGAACACTGAAGCTTTCTTT CASSPTGNRNTEAFF
TRBJ1-2 TRBV5-1 - - TGCGCCAGCAGCGAAGACTATGGCTACACCTTC CASSEDYGYTF
TRBJ1-2 TRBV7-2 - - TGTGCCAGCAGCTTAGTCCCCTTCTATGGCTACACCTTC CASSLVPFYGYTF
TRBJ2-1 TRBV5-1 - - TGCGCCAGTGGACCTTCAACCTACAATGAGCAGTTCTTC CASGPSTYNEQFF
TRBJ1-1 TRBV19 - TRBD1 TGTGCCAGTAGTGACAGGGGGCGAGGCACTGAAGCTTTCTTT CASSDRGRGTEAFF
TRBJ1-1 TRBV13 - - TGTGCCAGCAGCTTCCGGGGTAGGAACACTGAAGCTTTCTTT CASSFRGRNTEAFF
TRBJ1-2 TRBV6-6 once TRBD1 TGTGCCAGCAGTTACCCGGGACAGGCTTCCTCTGGCTACACCTTC CASSYPGQASSGYTF
TRBJ2-7 TRBV10-3 - - TGTGCCATCAGTGACTTCTCCGAGCAGTACTTC CAISDFSEQYF
TRBJ2-7 TRBV3-1/TRBV3-2 - - TGTGCCAGCAGCCAGTTGAGGGTGGGCGAGCAGTACTTC CASSQLRVGEQYF
TRBJ1-1 TRBV19 - TRBD1 TGTGCCAGTAATGGGGGGGGACAGGGATTGTCTGAAGCTTTCTTT CASNGGGQGLSEAFF
TRBJ2-7 TRBV25-1 - - TGTGCCAGCAGTGAACCCGGCAGCTCCTACGAGCAGTACTTC CASSEPGSSYEQYF
TRBJ2-5 TRBV5-1 - TRBD2 TGCGCCAGCAGCTGGGGACTAGCGGGCCAAGAGACCCAGTACTTC CASSWGLAGQETQYF
TRBJ2-3 TRBV5-1 - TRBD2 TGCGCCAGCAGCTCCACTAGCGGCCCCACAGATACGCAGTATTTT CASSSTSGPTDTQYF
TRBJ2-2 TRBV28 - TRBD1 TGTGCCAGCAGTAGATACAACAGGGGGCATCCTGGCGGGGAGCTGTTTTTT CASSRYNRGHPGGELFF
TRBJ1-2 TRBV7-8 - - TGTGCCAGCAGCCCAGAGCCACAGGCCAATAACTATGGCTACACCTTC CASSPEPQANNYGYTF
TRBJ2-1 TRBV14 - - TGTGCCAGCAGCCAACGAGGGAGTTACAATGAGCAGTTCTTC CASSQRGSYNEQFF
TRBJ1-3 TRBV30 - - TGTGCCTGGAGGGGTAAAGGGCTCTCTGGAAACACCATATATTTT CAWRGKGLSGNTIYF
TRBJ2-2 TRBV10-1 - - TGCGCCAGCAGTGACCAGGCCGGGGAGCTGTTTTTT CASSDQAGELFF
TRBJ2-7 TRBV9 - - TGTGCCAGCAGTGCGGGACGGAGCTCCTACGAGCAGTACTTC CASSAGRSSYEQYF
TRBJ1-3 TRBV5-6 - TRBD1 TGTGCCAGCAGCTTGGGGACAGGGTCCTCTGGAAACACCATATATTTT CASSLGTGSSGNTIYF
TRBJ2-3 TRBV4-3 once - TGCGCCAGCAGCCAAGTGATAAGCACAGATACGCAGTATTTT CASSQVISTDTQYF